This T cell receptor (beta chain) was identified during a study of blood T cell repertoires in COVID-19. Trimming took off 4 bases at V and 0 bases at J, with 12 bases between the two ends. The V gene's germline CDR1 is SGHNT and CDR2 YENEEA. This CDR3 has 16 amino acids. Sequenced by immunoSEQ multiplex PCR; TCRdb stores in-frame clones only, minus some. The repertoire has over 60,000 clones, about 92% of them found once; the top ten carry around 0.52%. The chain uses TRBV11-3 and TRBJ2-2; D remains unclear. The source material was peripheral blood. The sequence came from a man aged 50 to 60 with COVID-19, enrolled during active disease. This chain's CDR3 is CASSSVKATNTGELFF. CDR3 DNA sequence: TGTGCCAGCAGCTCCGTCAAAGCCACGAACACCGGGGAGCTGTTTTTT. Together with reference TRBV11-3 and TRBJ2-2, the CDR3 gives the full variable domain: EAGVVQSPRYKIIEKKQPVAFWCNPISGHNTLYWYLQNLGQGPELLIRYENEEAVDDSQLPKDRFSAERLKGVDSTLKIQPAELGDSAVYLCASSSVKATNTGELFFGEGSRLTVL.